One and the same sample provided the 22 T cell receptor beta chains below, sequenced in a study of OX40 agonist ivuxolimab in advanced cancers. TCRdb's copy holds only in-frame clones and misses some; the assay was immunoSEQ multiplex PCR. The profile covers 68,000 or so clones, with approximately 81% appearing a single time and over 2% taken by the ten largest. This specimen was CD4+ or CD8+ T cells sorted from blood, taken in a trial of the OX40 agonist ivuxolimab. All receptors come from an adult with an advanced solid tumor such as melanoma, head and neck, liver or kidney cancer.

This clone was picked up one time. The chain has TRBV6-6 and TRBJ2-7; TRBD2 matches 7 bases. Unmatched junction bases numbered 10, after V lost 6 bases and J lost 5 bases. In germline, CDR1 is MNHNY, CDR2 SVGAGI (reference sequence). The CDR3 has 14 amino acids. This CDR3 is CASSPGRVPNEQYF. The CDR3, as DNA: TGTGCCAGCAGCCCTGGGAGGGTACCTAACGAGCAGTACTTC.

The chain employs TRBV6-5 and TRBJ2-7, with 8 bases identical to TRBD1. Germline lookup yields CDR1 MNHEY and CDR2 SVGAGI. Trimming at V came to 2 bases and at J to 0 bases, leaving 3 bases not matched to a gene. CDR3 size: 15 residues. CDR3 nucleotides: TGTGCCAGCAGTTACCTGGACAGGGCCTCCTACGAGCAGTACTTC. It encodes CASSYLDRASYEQYF.

V is TRBV5-1 and J is TRBJ2-1; tentatively, D is TRBD2 (6 bases). This CDR3 comprises 13 residues. Germline V gene sequence: CDR1 SGHRS, CDR2 YFSETQ. Trimming shortened V by 5 bases and J by 5 bases, and 11 bases separated the two germline ends. The CDR3 nucleotides read TGCGCCAGCAGGCCGGGAGTAAACAATGAGCAGTTCTTC. This translates into CASRPGVNNEQFF.

The V and J genes are TRBV4-2 and TRBJ1-4; D is ambiguous. The CDR3 is made up of 14 amino acids. The V gene's germline CDR1 is LGHNA and CDR2 YNFKEQ. V was cut by 0 bases and J by 11 bases, with 13 bases left in between. In nucleotides, the CDR3 is TGTGCCAGCAGCCAAGATCAATCAGCGGAGAAACTGTTTTTT. Residues: CASSQDQSAEKLFF.

J is TRBJ1-1 and V is TRBV21-1. TRBV21-1 is labeled a pseudogene. The CDR3 extends over 16 amino acids. CDR3 in amino acids: CASRGGELLPRAEAFF. CDR3 coding DNA: TGTGCCAGCAGGGGGGGGGAACTTCTCCCAAGAGCTGAAGCTTTCTTT.

The chain recombines TRBV5-1 with TRBJ2-5, with 8 bases fitting TRBD2. Germline V lookup: CDR1 SGHRS, CDR2 YFSETQ. V lost 1 base to trimming and J lost 5 bases; unmatched junction nucleotides: 7. The length of the CDR3 is 15 residues. CDR3 amino acids: CASSLFAGGGETQYF. In DNA, the CDR3 is TGCGCCAGCAGCTTGTTCGCGGGAGGTGGGGAGACCCAGTACTTC.

The chain couples TRBV2 to TRBJ2-5; tentatively, D is TRBD1 or TRBD2 (5 bases each). The V end was cut by 6 bases, the J end by 11 bases, with 13 bases between. Germline-derived CDR1 and CDR2 are SNHLY and FYNNEI. CDR3 length equals 11 residues. CDR3 sequence (DNA): TGTGCCAGCAGAAGGGAAGGGGAGCAGTACTTC. The encoded protein is CASRREGEQYF. Drawing the rest from reference TRBV2 and TRBJ2-5, the complete variable domain is EPEVTQTPSHQVTQMGQEVILRCVPISNHLYFYWYRQILGQKVEFLVSFYNNEISEKSEIFDDQFSVERPDGSNFTLKIRSTKLEDSAMYFCASRREGEQYFGPGTRLLVL.

The chain couples TRBV2 to TRBJ2-1; D remains ambiguous. The CDR3 length is 13 residues. The germline CDR1 and CDR2 sequences are SNHLY and FYNNEI. Trimming stripped 7 bases from V and 4 bases from J, with 11 bases between. CDR3 nucleotide sequence: TGTGCCAGCATAGGCCGGCTTTACAATGAGCAGTTCTTC. The encoded protein is CASIGRLYNEQFF. Drawing the rest from reference TRBV2 and TRBJ2-1, the complete variable domain is EPEVTQTPSHQVTQMGQEVILRCVPISNHLYFYWYRQILGQKVEFLVSFYNNEISEKSEIFDDQFSVERPDGSNFTLKIRSTKLEDSAMYFCASIGRLYNEQFFGPGTRLTVL.

This chain uses TRBV5-4 with TRBJ2-3, with 13 bases identical to TRBD2. With V trimmed by 4 bases and J by 4 bases, 9 bases remained unmatched. The CDR3 loop spans 17 amino acids. Per the germline V gene, CDR1 is SGHNT and CDR2 is YYREEE (reference sequence). In DNA form, the CDR3 reads TGTGCCAGCAGCCATCCGACTAGCGGGAGGTTGGCAGATACGCAGTATTTT. Translating gives CASSHPTSGRLADTQYF.

The V gene is TRBV7-9, the J gene TRBJ2-7, with D possibly matching TRBD1 (5 bases). The ends were cut back, 0 bases at V and 2 bases at J, with 11 bases in the middle. This CDR3 is built from 15 residues. CDR1 is SEHNR and CDR2 is FQNEAQ in the germline V gene (reference sequence). DNA for the CDR3: TGTGCCAGCAGCTTAGCAGGGGCAATCCCCTACGAGCAGTACTTC. Its protein product is CASSLAGAIPYEQYF.

The chain links TRBV28 to TRBJ1-6; possible D gene TRBD1, 6 bases. CDR1 and CDR2 from the germline V gene are MDHEN and SYDVKM. The germline V and J ends were trimmed by 1 base and 6 bases, with 13 bases remaining between them. The CDR3 sequence is 16 residues long. In nucleotides, the CDR3 is TGTGCCAGCAGTTTATACGGGGGCAGATTTAATTCACCCCTCCACTTT. Residues: CASSLYGGRFNSPLHF.

The rearrangement joins TRBV11-3 to TRBJ1-1; D is possibly TRBD1 (6 bases). Trimming cost V 6 bases and J 5 bases, with 16 bases left between them. Germline CDR1 reads SGHNT; CDR2 reads YENEEA. The CDR3 extends over 14 amino acids. CDR3 DNA sequence: TGTGCCAGCAGTCCATGGACAGCACGGACTGAAGCTTTCTTT. As protein: CASSPWTARTEAFF.

The chain links TRBV5-4 to TRBJ1-4, with D perhaps TRBD1 (5 bases). This CDR3 has 15 residues. CDR1 and CDR2 (germline): SGHNT, YYREEE (reference sequence). V shed 0 bases and J shed 5 bases, with 11 bases lying between them. The CDR3 is CASSLGTRMNEKLFF. The CDR3 bases are TGTGCCAGCAGCTTGGGGACACGGATGAATGAAAAACTGTTTTTT. The whole variable domain, remainder taken from reference TRBV5-4 and TRBJ1-4, is ETGVTQSPTHLIKTRGQQVTLRCSSQSGHNTVSWYQQALGQGPQFIFQYYREEENGRGNFPPRFSGLQFPNYSSELNVNALELDDSALYLCASSLGTRMNEKLFFGSGTQLSVL.

This clone appeared once. This chain connects TRBV20-1 to TRBJ1-2; D gene unclear. The CDR3 loop spans 11 amino acids. Germline-derived CDR1 and CDR2 are DFQATT and SNEGSKA (reference sequence). The V and J ends lost 4 bases and 3 bases respectively, with 6 bases between them. The CDR3 DNA reads as TGCAGTGCTACCAAGGACTATGGCTACACCTTC. This sequence encodes CSATKDYGYTF.

This chain uses TRBV5-1 with TRBJ2-2; maybe TRBD2 (6 bases). The CDR3 is made up of 17 amino acids. The V gene's germline CDR1 is SGHRS and CDR2 YFSETQ. The V gene lost 6 bases and the J gene lost 3 bases, with 21 bases spanning the gap. As DNA, the CDR3 is TGCGCCAGCACCAGACGCTCCGGGACTGATTACACCGGGGAGCTGTTTTTT. Protein product: CASTRRSGTDYTGELFF. The variable domain in full, completed from reference TRBV5-1 and TRBJ2-2, reads KAGVTQTPRYLIKTRGQQVTLSCSPISGHRSVSWYQQTPGQGLQFLFEYFSETQRNKGNFPGRFSGRQFSNSRSEMNVSTLELGDSALYLCASTRRSGTDYTGELFFGEGSRLTVL.

V gene TRBV6-5 combines with J gene TRBJ2-7; 8 bases match TRBD1. J gave up 7 bases and V 6 bases, and 14 bases lay outside the gene matches. CDR3 length equals 15 residues. Germline V lookup: CDR1 MNHEY, CDR2 SVGAGI. The CDR3 bases are TGTGCCAGCAGCTACGACAGGGGTGGCTATGGGGAGCAGTACTTC. Protein product: CASSYDRGGYGEQYF.

The gene calls are TRBV7-8 and TRBJ1-1; D call uncertain. This CDR3 is 15 amino acids long. The V gene's germline CDR1 is SGHVS and CDR2 FQNEAQ. Trimming removed 3 bases from V and 0 bases from J, with 11 bases in between. The CDR3 DNA reads as TGTGCCAGCAGCTTTCGGGCAGGCTTGAACACTGAAGCTTTCTTT. Translating it yields CASSFRAGLNTEAFF.

J is TRBJ1-4 and V is TRBV18; D is unclear. This CDR3 spans 16 amino acids. Between the trimmed V and J ends, which lost 3 bases and 7 bases, there was a span of 18 bases. Germline lookup yields CDR1 KGHSH and CDR2 LQKENI. The CDR3 protein is CASSPRRGEQGEKLFF. The CDR3 coding sequence is TGTGCCAGCTCACCTCGACGGGGTGAACAAGGTGAAAAACTGTTTTTT.

V gene TRBV7-9 combines with J gene TRBJ2-3; TRBD1 matches at 9 bases. V gave up 10 bases and J gave up 2 bases; unmatched junction bases: 7. The CDR3 is made up of 14 amino acids. CDR1 is SEHNR and CDR2 is FQNEAQ in the germline V gene (reference sequence). As DNA, the CDR3 is TGTGCCATCCGGGGACAGGGACCCACAGATACGCAGTATTTT. Protein: CAIRGQGPTDTQYF.

The CDR3 nucleotides read TGTGCCAGCAGCAAACGGACAGGGGTTGTCTACGAGCAGTACTTC. It encodes CASSKRTGVVYEQYF. The chain employs TRBV7-2 and TRBJ2-7; 9 bases line up with TRBD1. Trimming removed 5 bases from V and 3 bases from J; junction bases left unmatched: 8. CDR3 length: 15 amino acids. Germline CDR1 reads SGHTA; CDR2 reads FQGNSA.

The chain uses TRBV6-1 and TRBJ2-7, with 9 bases identical to TRBD2. The CDR3 length is 15 residues. In germline, CDR1 is MNHNS, CDR2 SASEGT. V was pared by 6 bases and J by 3 bases, with 9 bases of the junction left unmatched. The DNA of the CDR3 is TGTGCCAGCAGCGTACTTGGGACTAGCATCTACGAGCAGTACTTC. Translation: CASSVLGTSIYEQYF.

The chain is built from TRBV28 and TRBJ1-3, with 9 bases fitting TRBD1. The CDR3 is 20 residues long. The germline CDR1 and CDR2 sequences are MDHEN and SYDVKM. Trimming took 2 bases from V and 3 from J; bases not matched to a gene: 17. CDR3: CASSLGGTGLPFRGGNTIYF. CDR3 DNA sequence: TGTGCCAGCAGTTTAGGGGGGACAGGGCTTCCCTTCCGGGGTGGAAACACCATATATTTT.